This TCR beta chain stems from a study of OX40 agonist ivuxolimab in advanced cancers. CDR1 is SEHNR and CDR2 is FQNEAQ in the germline V gene (reference sequence). CDR3 length: 14 residues. The V end lost 3 bases, the J end lost 0 bases, and 6 bases lay between the germline ends. Only in-frame clones appear in the TCRdb table, and some are missing; sequencing was by immunoSEQ multiplex PCR. Counted here are about 61,000 clones, around 86% occurring once; the ten biggest clones make up approximately 1.1%. The rearrangement joins TRBV7-9 to TRBJ2-1, with unresolved D. Sequenced here: CD4+ or CD8+ T cells sorted from blood, sampled in a trial of the OX40 agonist ivuxolimab. The origin of this receptor is an adult with an advanced solid tumor such as melanoma, head and neck, liver or kidney cancer. The CDR3 bases are TGTGCCAGCAGCTTCGCCGGCTCCTACAATGAGCAGTTCTTC. It specifies CASSFAGSYNEQFF. Based on the CDR3 plus reference TRBV7-9 and TRBJ2-1, the full variable domain is DTGVSQNPRHKITKRGQNVTFRCDPISEHNRLYWYRQTLGQGPEFLTYFQNEAQLEKSRLLSDRFSAERPKGSFSTLEIQRTEQGDSAMYLCASSFAGSYNEQFFGPGTRLTVL.